The 21 T cell receptor beta chains below were found in one sample sequenced in a study of beta chain features in type 1 diabetes. Isolated RNA was reverse transcribed in full, so expressed TCRB transcripts were sequenced. The assay was immunoSEQ multiplex PCR, and TCRdb's table has in-frame clones only and misses some. The sample has 500,000 to 700,000 clones; around 15% are singletons. Sequenced sample: naive CD4+ T cells from blood. The receptors here all came from a man younger than 35 in good health.

The V gene is TRBV6-5, the J gene TRBJ2-2, with D possibly matching TRBD1 (5 bases). Germline V gives CDR1 MNHEY, CDR2 SVGAGI. The CDR3 is 14 amino acids. Deletions cut 8 bases from V and 2 bases from J, with 12 bases between. This chain's CDR3 is CASRVGVNTGELFF. The CDR3, as DNA: TGTGCCAGCCGTGTAGGGGTTAACACCGGGGAGCTGTTTTTT.

The chain couples TRBV28 to TRBJ2-7; TRBD1 aligns across 10 bases. Germline CDR1 and CDR2: MDHEN and SYDVKM. J gave up 6 bases and V 6 bases, and 8 bases lay outside the gene matches. This CDR3 has 14 residues. In DNA, the CDR3 is TGTGCCAGCAGCGGTCGGGACAGGGGCCGCGAGCAGTACTTC. Protein sequence: CASSGRDRGREQYF.

This clone was seen a few times. The chain combines TRBV30 with TRBJ1-2; no firm D call. The CDR3 has 14 residues. Germline values: CDR1 GTSNPN, CDR2 SVGIG (reference sequence). Trimming cost V 3 bases and J 6 bases, with 17 bases left between them. CDR3 amino acids: CAWSPLGGVDGYTF. The CDR3 DNA is TGTGCCTGGAGCCCTTTGGGCGGGGTAGATGGCTACACCTTC.

In this sample, this clone turned up a few times. The gene calls are TRBV28 and TRBJ2-7, with 10 bases matching TRBD2. The ends lost 7 bases at V and 3 bases at J; junction bases unmatched: 15. The CDR3 sequence is 17 residues long. CDR1 and CDR2 (germline): MDHEN, SYDVKM. The DNA of the CDR3 is TGTGCCAGCACCGTAAGTAGGGCTAGCGGGAGAAGCTACGAGCAGTACTTC. Translated, it gives CASTVSRASGRSYEQYF.

The rearrangement links TRBV14 to TRBJ2-5; D call uncertain. Trimming stripped 0 bases from V and 4 bases from J, with 9 bases between. The CDR3 extends over 14 amino acids. CDR1 SGHDN and CDR2 FVKESK come from the germline V gene. The CDR3 DNA reads TGTGCCAGCAGCCAAGATTTGGTGGGAGAGACCCAGTACTTC. It encodes CASSQDLVGETQYF. Combining the CDR3 with reference TRBV14 and TRBJ2-5 gives the whole variable domain EAGVTQFPSHSVIEKGQTVTLRCDPISGHDNLYWYRRVMGKEIKFLLHFVKESKQDESGMPNNRFLAERTGGTYSTLKVQPAELEDSGVYFCASSQDLVGETQYFGPGTRLLVL.

The gene calls are TRBV6-1 and TRBJ2-1, with D possibly being TRBD2 (5 bases). This CDR3 region has 14 residues. Germline V gives CDR1 MNHNS, CDR2 SASEGT. The germline V and J ends were trimmed by 6 bases and 6 bases, with 15 bases remaining between them. Here the CDR3 reads CASRGTLASNEQFF. In nucleotides, the CDR3 is TGTGCCAGCAGAGGAACGCTAGCATCCAATGAGCAGTTCTTC.

This clone turned up a few times. The genes are TRBV30 and TRBJ1-3; D is possibly TRBD1 (6 bases). Germline V gene lookup returns CDR1 GTSNPN and CDR2 SVGIG (reference sequence). The CDR3 spans 15 residues. V was pared by 3 bases and J by 2 bases, with 14 bases between. This CDR3 reads CAWSGTGRTGNTIYF. CDR3 nucleotides: TGTGCCTGGAGCGGAACAGGGCGGACTGGAAACACCATATATTTT.

The genes are TRBV27 and TRBJ1-6, with 7 bases lining up with TRBD1. J lost 6 bases, V lost 8 bases, and 7 bases had no gene match. Germline CDR1 MNHEY, CDR2 SMNVEV (reference sequence). The CDR3 has 14 residues. CDR3 in DNA: TGTGCCAGCTCAGGAGGGGGCTTTAATTCACCCCTCCACTTT. It specifies CASSGGGFNSPLHF.

CDR3 DNA: TGTGCCAGCAGCGTAGAGGTTTTGACTGAAGCTTTCTTT. Its protein product is CASSVEVLTEAFF. V gene TRBV9 combines with J gene TRBJ1-1; D ambiguous. V gave up 0 bases and J gave up 5 bases, with 8 bases separating them. Germline V gene lookup returns CDR1 SGDLS and CDR2 YYNGEE. The CDR3 runs 13 residues.

Comment on this clone: Other DNA sequences in this sample translate to the same CDR3. This rearrangement joins TRBV27 to TRBJ2-3; no clear D gene. The germline V and J ends were trimmed by 3 bases and 4 bases, with 2 bases remaining between them. The CDR3 is 11 amino acids. The V gene's germline CDR1 is MNHEY and CDR2 SMNVEV (reference sequence). CDR3 loop: CASSLADTQYF. The CDR3 DNA is TGTGCCAGCAGTTTGGCAGATACGCAGTATTTT.

Remarks on this clone: Other DNA sequences within the sample encode an identical CDR3. This chain connects TRBV30 to TRBJ1-4; 9 bases agree with TRBD1. V lost 0 bases and J lost 7; bases outside the gene matches: 0. Germline V lookup: CDR1 GTSNPN, CDR2 SVGIG (reference sequence). The CDR3 spans 13 residues. CDR3 sequence: CAWSVQGAEKLFF. In nucleotides, the CDR3 is TGTGCCTGGAGTGTACAGGGGGCTGAAAAACTGTTTTTT.

The J gene is TRBJ1-2, the V gene TRBV15; D is perhaps TRBD1 (5 bases). Germline assignment: CDR1 LNHNV and CDR2 YYDKDF (reference sequence). The CDR3 contains 15 residues. V was trimmed by 0 bases and J by 7 bases, leaving 15 bases between them. Here the CDR3 reads CATSRDPGAASGYTF. The CDR3 DNA reads as TGTGCCACCAGCAGAGACCCCGGGGCGGCATCTGGCTACACCTTC.

This clone was seen more than once but under ten times. DNA of the CDR3: TGTGCCAGCAGCGCTGGACAGGGTCAGCCCCAGCATTTT. Its protein product is CASSAGQGQPQHF. The genes are TRBV9 and TRBJ1-5, with 8 bases identical to TRBD1. The trim removed 3 bases at V and 6 bases at J, leaving 2 bases unmatched. Germline assignment: CDR1 SGDLS and CDR2 YYNGEE. The CDR3 runs 13 residues.

The chain links TRBV6-5 to TRBJ2-4, with D maybe TRBD2 (5 bases). The V gene lost 8 bases and the J gene lost 9 bases, with 11 bases spanning the gap. The CDR3 has 11 residues. The germline CDR1 and CDR2 sequences are MNHEY and SVGAGI. CDR3 residues: CASVTGGIQYF. The CDR3 nucleotides are TGTGCCAGCGTCACCGGAGGCATTCAGTACTTC.

This clone has just a few counts. V is TRBV14 and J is TRBJ2-5; 8 nucleotides agree with TRBD2. J was trimmed by 7 bases and V by 4 bases; bases with no gene match: 11. Per the germline V gene, CDR1 is SGHDN and CDR2 is FVKESK. The CDR3 length is 15 residues. The CDR3 is CASSPRVLAAGTQYF. CDR3 DNA sequence: TGTGCCAGCAGCCCAAGAGTACTAGCGGCGGGGACCCAGTACTTC.

Many counts were recorded for this clone. The chain is built from TRBV21-1 and TRBJ2-3; the table's D call, TRBD2, has no DNA check behind it. TRBV21-1 constitutes a pseudogene. CDR3 length: 15 residues. This CDR3 is CASSNILACTDTQYF. As DNA, the CDR3 is TGTGCCAGCAGCAATATCCTAGCCTGCACAGATACGCAGTATTTT.

The rearrangement links TRBV7-2 to TRBJ2-5; D possibly corresponds to TRBD2 (7 bases). With 5 bases removed from V and 6 bases from J, the gap between germline ends came to 22 bases. Germline-derived CDR1 and CDR2 are SGHTA and FQGNSA. This CDR3 has 16 amino acids. The CDR3 DNA reads as TGTGCCAGCAGCCCCTCTGGCGGAGGGGGGGAAAAGACCCAGTACTTC. Encoded protein: CASSPSGGGGEKTQYF. The whole variable domain, remainder taken from reference TRBV7-2 and TRBJ2-5, is GAGVSQSPSNKVTEKGKDVELRCDPISGHTALYWYRQSLGQGLEFLIYFQGNSAPDKSGLPSDRFSAERTGGSVSTLTIQRTQQEDSAVYLCASSPSGGGGEKTQYFGPGTRLLVL.

This clone was seen a few times. This rearrangement joins TRBV5-6 to TRBJ2-1; D is perhaps TRBD2 (5 bases). Germline values: CDR1 SGHDT, CDR2 YYEEEE. The CDR3 sequence is 11 residues long. Trimming removed 4 bases at V and 7 bases at J, with 6 bases between. The CDR3 region has the DNA TGTGCCAGCAGCCTAGCTAATGAGCAGTTCTTC. Translating gives CASSLANEQFF. The whole variable domain, remainder taken from reference TRBV5-6 and TRBJ2-1, is DAGVTQSPTHLIKTRGQQVTLRCSPKSGHDTVSWYQQALGQGPQFIFQYYEEEERQRGNFPDRFSGHQFPNYSSELNVNALLLGDSALYLCASSLANEQFFGPGTRLTVL.

The sample holds a few counts of this clone. The rearrangement uses TRBV5-1 and TRBJ1-2, with D possibly TRBD1 on 5 matching bases. The germline CDR1 and CDR2 sequences are SGHRS and YFSETQ. CDR3 length: 13 amino acids. V shed 1 base and J shed 7 bases, with 11 bases lying between them. The CDR3 is CASSLRNRSGYTF. CDR3 sequence (DNA): TGCGCCAGCAGCTTGAGGAACAGGTCTGGCTACACCTTC.

This clone was picked up a small number of times. The CDR3 region has the DNA TGTGCCAGCAGTTACCGAGGGGAATTGCAGACCCAGTACTTC. It is translated as CASSYRGELQTQYF. This chain links TRBV6-5 with TRBJ2-5; perhaps D is TRBD1 or TRBD2 (5 bases each). The CDR3 has 14 residues. In germline, CDR1 is MNHEY, CDR2 SVGAGI. V was cut by 2 bases and J by 6 bases, with 13 bases left in between.

This clone came up a few times. The chain carries TRBV5-1 and TRBJ2-5; D gene uncertain. V was cut by 0 bases and J by 1 base, with 7 bases left in between. Germline V gene sequence: CDR1 SGHRS, CDR2 YFSETQ. The CDR3 runs to 14 residues. Here the CDR3 DNA reads TGCGCCAGCAGCTTGGAGGCAGCCCAAGAGACCCAGTACTTC. It specifies CASSLEAAQETQYF.